One sample yielded the 10 T cell receptor beta chains listed below, sequenced in a study of T cells in Graves' hyperthyroidism and ophthalmopathy. Template material for amplifying TCR beta CDR3 regions consisted of RNA transcripts. The HTBI set primed first-round TCR CDR3 RT-PCR. From the multiplex PCR reads, TCRdb called clonotypes with MiXCR, one entry per CDR3 protein. The sample comprises about 560,000 distinct CDR3 sequences, 15% to 20% of which are singletons, and 18% rests with the top ten. Material for sequencing was blood. These receptor sequences come from a young woman with Graves' hyperthyroidism.

This chain connects TRBV7-9 to TRBJ1-4; 7 bases match TRBD1. The trim removed 1 base at V and 7 bases at J, leaving 6 bases unmatched. Germline CDR1 SEHNR, CDR2 FQNEAQ (reference sequence). The CDR3 consists of 15 residues. DNA for the CDR3: TGTGCCAGCAGCTTAGGCTACAGGGGCTCTGAAAAACTGTTTTTT. This encodes CASSLGYRGSEKLFF.

As to this clonotype: A much larger clone differs by one base, so this may be a read error. This chain links TRBV18 with TRBJ2-3; no clear D gene. The CDR3 is 12 amino acids. Between the trimmed V and J ends, which lost 4 bases and 5 bases, there was a span of 7 bases. Germline V gives CDR1 KGHSH, CDR2 LQKENI. This chain's CDR3 is CASSLIQDTQYF. The CDR3 coding sequence is TGTGCCAGCTCACTGATCCAAGATACGCAGTATTTT.

The genes are TRBV25-1 and TRBJ2-7, with TRBD2 identical over 8 bases. Near its end, the DNA agrees better with TRBJ2-1, so the J call may be wrong. CDR1 MGHDK and CDR2 SYGVNS come from the germline V gene. The CDR3 totals 15 residues. CDR3 in amino acids: CASSPSSGYSYEQFF. CDR3 nucleotide sequence: TGTGCCAGCAGTCCCTCTAGCGGGTACTCCTACGAGCAGTTCTTC.

The chain is built from TRBV29-1 and TRBJ2-3; 7 nucleotides agree with TRBD1. V was pared by 1 base and J by 6 bases, with 7 bases of the junction left unmatched. This CDR3 is 14 amino acids long. Per the germline V gene, CDR1 is SQVTM and CDR2 is ANQGSEA. The DNA of the CDR3 is TGCAGCGTTGAAGTAGGGATCAGGGGGGATACGCAGTATTTT. Translated, it gives CSVEVGIRGDTQYF.

This clonotype came up many times. The rearrangement links TRBV12-3 or TRBV12-4 to TRBJ1-4; D gene uncertain. This CDR3 has 17 amino acids. V was pared by 2 bases and J by 4 bases, with 17 bases between. In DNA form, the CDR3 reads TGTGCCAGCAGTTTATCCCCCATAGGTCGGCTTAATGAAAAACTGTTTTTT. It translates to CASSLSPIGRLNEKLFF.

Ten or more counts support this clonotype. The CDR3: CASSALAGGPDTQYF. In DNA, the CDR3 is TGTGCCAGCAGTGCCCTAGCGGGGGGTCCTGATACGCAGTATTTT. J is TRBJ2-3 and V is TRBV12-3 or TRBV12-4; TRBD2 matches at 11 bases. The CDR3 has 15 residues. V lost 5 bases, J lost 6 bases, and 7 bases stayed unmatched.

The CDR3 coding sequence is TGTGCCAGCAGTGAACAGGGGGCTAACACCGGGGAGCTGTTTTTT. Amino acid sequence: CASSEQGANTGELFF. The rearrangement joins TRBV2 to TRBJ2-2; 8 bases align to TRBD1. V lost 2 bases and J lost 2; bases outside the gene matches: 1. This CDR3 has 15 amino acids. Germline V gene data show CDR1 as SNHLY and CDR2 as FYNNEI.

This clonotype was recorded a few times. This chain links TRBV19 with TRBJ1-1; no clear D. V lost 3 bases, J lost 1 base, and 12 bases lay in between. The CDR3 consists of 15 residues. Germline V gives CDR1 LNHDA, CDR2 SQIVND (reference sequence). CDR3 sequence: CASSIRKGWNTEAFF. The CDR3 DNA is TGTGCCAGTAGTATCAGGAAAGGGTGGAACACTGAAGCTTTCTTT. Based on the CDR3 plus reference TRBV19 and TRBJ1-1, the full variable domain is DGGITQSPKYLFRKEGQNVTLSCEQNLNHDAMYWYRQDPGQGLRLIYYSQIVNDFQKGDIAEGYSVSREKKESFPLTVTSAQKNPTAFYLCASSIRKGWNTEAFFGQGTRLTVV.

The genes are TRBV6-1 and TRBJ1-2; a possible D gene is TRBD1 (6 bases). Germline V CDR1 and CDR2: MNHNS, SASEGT. The ends were cut back, 6 bases at V and 4 bases at J, with 15 bases in the middle. The CDR3 is 14 amino acids. The CDR3 bases are TGTGCCAGCAGATATAACAGGGAAGGCTATGGCTACACCTTC. Encoded protein: CASRYNREGYGYTF.

This clonotype was seen ten or more times. V and J are TRBV2 and TRBJ2-1, with D tentatively TRBD2 (6 bases). Germline CDR1 SNHLY, CDR2 FYNNEI. This CDR3 has 13 residues. V gave up 6 bases and J gave up 8 bases, with 14 bases separating them. CDR3 sequence reads: CASSGSLMDEQFF. DNA of the CDR3: TGTGCCAGCAGCGGGAGCTTGATGGATGAGCAGTTCTTC.